The T cell receptor beta chain described here comes from a study of cytomegalovirus exposure and HLA in healthy donors. Study information: Around 190 million T cells yielded some 100 million unique TCR beta sequences, as an earlier analysis found.

The PCR had 60 Vbeta and 13 Jbeta primers. The assay was immunoSEQ multiplex PCR, and TCRdb's table has in-frame clones only and misses some. The sample holds 130,000 or so clones, around 80% seen once. Study observations and caveats: Confirmation in vitro established that three CMV-associated chains were specific for CMV antigens. The classifier was said to identify cytomegalovirus status with high specificity and sensitivity.

Concerning this clone: Its antigen is undetermined.

The origin of this receptor is a woman aged 40 to 55 in good health and CMV-seronegative. Sequenced input: PBMCs.

CDR3 residues: CASTPSTDTQYF. CDR3 bases: TGTGCCAGCACTCCTAGCACAGATACGCAGTATTTT. This chain connects TRBV18 to TRBJ2-3; no reliable D call. The germline CDR1 and CDR2 sequences are KGHSH and LQKENI. V was trimmed by 8 bases and J by 0 bases, leaving 6 bases between them. CDR3 length: 12 residues. Together with reference TRBV18 and TRBJ2-3, the CDR3 gives the full variable domain: NAGVMQNPRHLVRRRGQEARLRCSPMKGHSHVYWYRQLPEEGLKFMVYLQKENIIDESGMPKERFSAEFPKEGPSILRIQQVVRGDSAAYFCASTPSTDTQYFGPGTRLTVL.